This T cell receptor beta chain came from a study of cytomegalovirus exposure and HLA in healthy donors. Background on the study: The 100 to 150 validation repertoires used the same platform as the 650 to 800 first-cohort repertoires, a later analysis reported. Study-level results: Cytomegalovirus status was reportedly diagnosed by the classifier with high specificity and sensitivity.

The CDR3 runs to 17 residues. Trimming cost V 0 bases and J 4 bases; bases outside gene matches: 7. Germline assignment: CDR1 MNHEY and CDR2 SMNVEV (reference sequence). Produced via immunoSEQ multiplex PCR; TCRdb's table is partial and in-frame only. The sample has about 120,000 clones, approximately 87% seen once. Worth noting for this clone: Its antigen is not identified.

The sample consisted of PBMCs. The clonotype originates from a woman in her 30s in good health and CMV-seronegative. The rearrangement links TRBV27 to TRBJ1-2; 11 nucleotides agree with TRBD1. Here the CDR3 reads CASSLSRTGGSTYGYTF. The DNA for the CDR3 is TGTGCCAGCAGTTTATCCCGGACAGGGGGCTCGACCTATGGCTACACCTTC.